These T cell receptor beta chains were read from a single sample in a study of shared clonotypes between healthy human individuals. Sequencing used immunoSEQ multiplex PCR; TCRdb keeps in-frame clones, though not all of them. The data contain about 1.5 million clones, under 99% of them seen just once; the ten biggest clones take up roughly 0.4%. Input material: naive CD4+ T cells sorted from blood. These receptors originate from a man aged 30-40 years in good health. CDR3s include the opening cysteine and the closing phenylalanine or tryptophan. D genes are given only for firm matches. Clone size is stated in some rows and not others, as once, few, many or a class when expanded.

clone size | D gene | J gene | V gene | CDR3 DNA | CDR3 protein
NA | NA | TRBJ2-1 | TRBV19 | TGTGCCAGTATCGCCTCACGGTCAGGGTCCTACAATGAGCAGTTCTTC | CASIASRSGSYNEQFF
NA | TRBD2 | TRBJ2-1 | TRBV5-1 | TGCGCCAGCAGCCCATCTAGCGGGGGGTCCTACAATGAGCAGTTCTTC | CASSPSSGGSYNEQFF
NA | NA | TRBJ1-5 | TRBV2 | TGTGCCAGCAGTGTCGGGTCGGGGGGGCATCAGCCCCAGCATTTT | CASSVGSGGHQPQHF
NA | TRBD2 | TRBJ2-1 | TRBV5-6 | TGTGCCAGCAGCTCCCGGACTAGCGGGTACTCCTACAATGAGCAGTTCTTC | CASSSRTSGYSYNEQFF
NA | NA | TRBJ1-1 | TRBV5-1 | TGCGCCAGCAGCTTTATGAACACTGAAGCTTTCTTT | CASSFMNTEAFF
NA | NA | TRBJ2-3 | TRBV25-1 | TGTGCCAGCAGTGAGGCTAGCACAGATACGCAGTATTTT | CASSEASTDTQYF
NA | TRBD1 | TRBJ1-2 | TRBV6-1 | TGTGCCAGCAGTGAGTGGGACAGGGGATTTAACTATGGCTACACCTTC | CASSEWDRGFNYGYTF
NA | NA | TRBJ1-1 | TRBV29-1 | TGCAGCGTGGACTGGTGGGCCAACTCACCGAACGCTGAAGCTTTCTTT | CSVDWWANSPNAEAFF
NA | TRBD2 | TRBJ2-7 | TRBV30 | TGTGCCTCCTCCCCCGGGAGGGTAGGCGAGCAGTACTTC | CASSPGRVGEQYF
NA | TRBD2 | TRBJ2-7 | TRBV5-1 | TGCGCCAGCAGCTTGTTAGGACTAGAAGGGCAGTACTTC | CASSLLGLEGQYF
NA | NA | TRBJ1-3 | TRBV7-2 | TGTGCCAGCACTCGGGACGGACACTCTGGAAACACCATATATTTT | CASTRDGHSGNTIYF
NA | TRBD2 | TRBJ2-2 | TRBV5-1 | TGCGCCAGCAGCTATGGACTAGCCCCCACGACTTCGAACACCGGGGAGCTGTTTTTT | CASSYGLAPTTSNTGELFF
NA | NA | TRBJ1-4 | TRBV5-1 | TGCGCCAGCAGCTTGGTCCGCCCAGGAACTAATGAAAAACTGTTTTTT | CASSLVRPGTNEKLFF
NA | TRBD1 | TRBJ2-7 | TRBV5-4 | TGTGCCAGCAGTAAACCGGGACAGGGAAGCTACGAGCAGTACTTC | CASSKPGQGSYEQYF
NA | NA | TRBJ2-5 | TRBV19 | TGTGCCAGTAGTATCCCGGGGAAGAAAGAGACCCAGTACTTC | CASSIPGKKETQYF
NA | NA | TRBJ1-2 | TRBV28 | TGTGCCAGCAGGCAAGCTAACTATGGCTACACCTTC | CASRQANYGYTF
NA | NA | TRBJ2-2 | TRBV7-2 | TGTGCCAGCAGCTCCCCCCAAGTTTCTAGCGAGAACACCGGGGAGCTGTTTTTT | CASSSPQVSSENTGELFF
NA | TRBD1 | TRBJ1-5 | TRBV7-8 | TGTGCCAGCAGCTTAAACCCGGGGACAGGCAATCAGCCCCAGCATTTT | CASSLNPGTGNQPQHF
NA | NA | TRBJ2-1 | TRBV20-1 | TGCAGTGCAGGACCGGCGGATGAGCAGTTCTTC | CSAGPADEQFF
once | NA | TRBJ2-7 | TRBV25-1 | TGTGCCAGCAGTGGTCACTACGAGCAGTACTTC | CASSGHYEQYF
NA | TRBD2 | TRBJ2-1 | TRBV7-8 | TGTGCCAGCAGCGGGACTAGCGGCTACAATGAGCAGTTCTTC | CASSGTSGYNEQFF
NA | TRBD2 | TRBJ2-1 | TRBV5-8 | TGTGCCAGCAGCCCCCGGGGGGACTCCTACAATGAGCAGTTCTTC | CASSPRGDSYNEQFF